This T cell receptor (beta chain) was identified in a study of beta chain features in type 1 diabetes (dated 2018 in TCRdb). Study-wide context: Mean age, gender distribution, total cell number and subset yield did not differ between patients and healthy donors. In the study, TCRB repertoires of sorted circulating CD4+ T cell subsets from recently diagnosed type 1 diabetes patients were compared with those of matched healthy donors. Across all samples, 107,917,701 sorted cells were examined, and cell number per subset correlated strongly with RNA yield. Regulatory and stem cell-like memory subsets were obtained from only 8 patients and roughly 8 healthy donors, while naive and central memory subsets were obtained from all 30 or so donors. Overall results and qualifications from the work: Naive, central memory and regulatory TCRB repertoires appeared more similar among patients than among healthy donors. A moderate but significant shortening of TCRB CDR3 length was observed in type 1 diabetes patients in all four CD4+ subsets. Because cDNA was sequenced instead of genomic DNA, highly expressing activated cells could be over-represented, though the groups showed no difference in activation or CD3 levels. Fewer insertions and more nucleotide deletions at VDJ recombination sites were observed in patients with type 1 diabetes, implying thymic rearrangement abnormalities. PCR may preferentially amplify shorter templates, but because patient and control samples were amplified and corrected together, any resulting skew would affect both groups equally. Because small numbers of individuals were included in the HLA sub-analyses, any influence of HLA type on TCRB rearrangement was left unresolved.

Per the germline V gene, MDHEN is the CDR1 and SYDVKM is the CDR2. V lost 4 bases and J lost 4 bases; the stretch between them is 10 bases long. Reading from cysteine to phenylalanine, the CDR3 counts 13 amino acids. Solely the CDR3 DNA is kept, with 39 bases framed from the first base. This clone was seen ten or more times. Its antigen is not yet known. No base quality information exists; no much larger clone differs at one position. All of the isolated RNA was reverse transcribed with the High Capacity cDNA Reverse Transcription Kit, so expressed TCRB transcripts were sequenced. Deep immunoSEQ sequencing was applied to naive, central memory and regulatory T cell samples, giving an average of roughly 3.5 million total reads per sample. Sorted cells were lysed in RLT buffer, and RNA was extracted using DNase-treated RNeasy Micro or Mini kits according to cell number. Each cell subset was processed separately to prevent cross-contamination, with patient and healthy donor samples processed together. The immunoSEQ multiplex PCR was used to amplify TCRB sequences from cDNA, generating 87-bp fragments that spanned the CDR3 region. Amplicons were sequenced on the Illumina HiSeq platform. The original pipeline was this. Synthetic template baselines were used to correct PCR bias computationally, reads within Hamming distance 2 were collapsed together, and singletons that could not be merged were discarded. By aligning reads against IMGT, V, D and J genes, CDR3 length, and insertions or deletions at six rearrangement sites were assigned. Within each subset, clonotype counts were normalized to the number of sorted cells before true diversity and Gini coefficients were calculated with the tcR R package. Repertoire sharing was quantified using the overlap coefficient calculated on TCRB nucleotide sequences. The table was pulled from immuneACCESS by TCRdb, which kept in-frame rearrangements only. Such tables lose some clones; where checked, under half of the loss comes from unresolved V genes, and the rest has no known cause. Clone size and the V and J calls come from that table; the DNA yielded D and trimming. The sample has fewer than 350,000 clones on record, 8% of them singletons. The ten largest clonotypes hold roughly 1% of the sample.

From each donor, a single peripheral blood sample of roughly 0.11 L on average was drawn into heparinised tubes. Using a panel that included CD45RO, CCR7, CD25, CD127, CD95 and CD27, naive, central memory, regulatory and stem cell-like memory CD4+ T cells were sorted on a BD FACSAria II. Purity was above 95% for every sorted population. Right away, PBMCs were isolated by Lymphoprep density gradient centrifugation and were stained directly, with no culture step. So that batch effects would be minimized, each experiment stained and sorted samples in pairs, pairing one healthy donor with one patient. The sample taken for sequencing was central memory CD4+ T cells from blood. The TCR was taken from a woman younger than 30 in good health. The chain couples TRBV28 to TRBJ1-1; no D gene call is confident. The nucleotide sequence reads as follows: TGTGCCAGCAGTTATCGGGTGCGCACTGAAGCTTTCTTT. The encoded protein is CASSYRVRTEAFF.